The rows below give T cell receptor beta chains drawn from one sample of a study of human T cells and chemical hapten exposure. TCRdb reanalysed the RACE reads using MiXCR and keeps one entry per CDR3 protein. The table has 300,000 to 400,000 distinct CDR3 sequences, approximately 6.3% seen once. This sample comprised whole blood, obtained in connection with sensitization to the hapten diphenylcyclopropenone (DPC). These receptors originate from a woman aged 18-29 years with alopecia areata. Some clones in this sample may be carry-over from other donors' samples. Both conserved end residues are part of each CDR3. Fields, in order: J gene, clone size, D gene, V gene, CDR3 protein, CDR3 DNA. D genes are given only for firm matches. Some rows have no size entry. The others give once, few or many, or a class for an expanded clone.

TRBJ1-1 | many | - | TRBV29-1 | CSVDLGGQGTEAFF | TGCAGCGTTGATTTGGGGGGGCAGGGAACTGAAGCTTTCTTT
TRBJ2-7 | many | - | TRBV19 | CASSHAVDSYEQYF | TGTGCCAGTAGCCATGCCGTCGACAGCTACGAGCAGTACTTC
TRBJ1-2 | once | - | TRBV12-3/TRBV12-4 | CASSSGVNGYTF | TGTGCCAGCAGTTCAGGAGTTAATGGCTACACCTTC
TRBJ1-1 | - | - | TRBV6-1 | CASTARNTEAFF | TGTGCCAGCACTGCTCGGAACACTGAAGCTTTCTTT
TRBJ1-4 | - | TRBD1 | TRBV12-3/TRBV12-4 | CASSQNRGPNEKLFF | TGTGCCAGCAGCCAAAACAGGGGTCCTAATGAAAAACTGTTTTTT
TRBJ1-2 | few | - | TRBV6-1 | CAGVQGDYGYTF | TGTGCCGGGGTACAGGGCGACTATGGCTACACCTTC
TRBJ1-5 | many | - | TRBV10-3 | CAITDRRDQPQHF | TGTGCCATCACCGACAGGAGAGATCAGCCCCAGCATTTT
TRBJ2-3 | many | - | TRBV27 | CASTTRLTDTQYF | TGTGCCAGCACCACCCGACTCACAGATACGCAGTATTTT
TRBJ1-1 | - | TRBD1 | TRBV5-6 | CASSSYRGQDTEAFF | TGTGCCAGCAGCTCCTACAGGGGGCAGGACACTGAAGCTTTCTTT
TRBJ2-3 | - | TRBD2 | TRBV29-1 | CSGGGADTQYF | TGCAGCGGCGGGGGGGCAGATACGCAGTATTTT
TRBJ1-6 | - | - | TRBV4-1 | CASSQGDASPLHF | TGCGCCAGCAGCCAAGGCGATGCGTCACCCCTCCACTTT
TRBJ2-1 | - | TRBD2 | TRBV12-3/TRBV12-4 | CASSSAPGGPRF | TGTGCCAGCAGTTCCGCCCCGGGGGGGCCCAGGTTC
TRBJ1-5 | few | TRBD1 | TRBV6-5 | CASSYSRDRGLLYSNQPQHF | TGTGCCAGCAGTTACTCGCGTGACAGGGGCTTGTTATATAGCAATCAGCCCCAGCATTTT
TRBJ1-1 | few | - | TRBV12-3/TRBV12-4 | CASSLHNTEAFF | TGTGCCAGCAGTTTACACAACACTGAAGCTTTCTTT
TRBJ2-5 | many | - | TRBV25-1 | CASSGKGDSSSQYF | TGTGCCAGCAGTGGAAAAGGTGACAGTTCGTCCCAGTACTTC
TRBJ2-2 | - | - | TRBV3-1 | CASSQRPLGLTSNTGELFF | TGTGCCAGCAGCCAACGCCCCCTAGGACTAACCTCGAACACCGGGGAGCTGTTTTTT
TRBJ2-7 | few | - | TRBV9 | CASSSRGSSYEQYF | TGTGCCAGCAGCTCCCGAGGCAGCTCCTACGAGCAGTACTTC
TRBJ2-3 | - | TRBD2 | TRBV13 | CASSPPGGRADTQYF | TGTGCCAGCAGCCCACCGGGGGGGCGGGCAGATACGCAGTATTTT
TRBJ2-4 | many | - | TRBV28 | CASSPTDSSVDIQYF | TGTGCCAGCAGCCCGACCGACAGCTCGGTGGACATTCAGTACTTC
TRBJ1-2 | many | TRBD1 | TRBV27 | CARPGTGPRQGTVVGYTF | TGTGCCAGACCGGGAACAGGCCCACGCCAGGGGACAGTCGTTGGCTACACCTTC
TRBJ1-6 | many | - | TRBV20-1 | CSAEDSSSYNSPLHF | TGCAGTGCTGAGGACTCGTCCTCCTATAATTCACCCCTCCACTTT
TRBJ2-3 | - | TRBD2 | TRBV5-1 | CASSPGLASTDTQYF | TGCGCCAGCAGTCCGGGACTAGCTAGCACAGATACGCAGTATTTT
TRBJ1-1 | many | TRBD1 | TRBV15 | CATSRVGTGARSTEAFF | TGTGCCACCAGCAGAGTCGGGACAGGGGCGAGGAGCACTGAAGCTTTCTTT
TRBJ1-1 | - | - | TRBV4-3 | CASSTSQGRPEAFF | TGCGCCAGCAGCACATCACAGGGCCGACCTGAAGCTTTCTTT
TRBJ2-3 | - | - | TRBV20-1 | CSASGLDPADTQYF | TGCAGTGCTAGCGGGCTTGACCCCGCAGATACGCAGTATTTT
TRBJ2-3 | - | TRBD2 | TRBV7-2 | CASSSAGPDTQYF | TGTGCCAGCAGCTCAGCGGGGCCAGATACGCAGTATTTT
TRBJ1-6 | - | - | TRBV28 | CASSSYPVGGGDSPLHF | TGTGCCAGCAGCTCCTACCCCGTCGGGGGAGGGGATTCACCCCTCCACTTT
TRBJ2-7 | few | - | TRBV25-1 | CASSDYTGSYEQYF | TGTGCCAGCAGTGACTACACTGGTTCCTACGAGCAGTACTTC
TRBJ2-4 | many | TRBD2 | TRBV4-3 | CASSQDFSREGAKNIQYF | TGCGCCAGCAGCCAAGATTTCAGCAGGGAGGGAGCCAAAAACATTCAGTACTTC
TRBJ2-1 | few | - | TRBV13 | CAARGNPYNEQFF | TGTGCCGCGAGGGGGAATCCCTACAATGAGCAGTTCTTC
TRBJ1-5 | - | TRBD1 | TRBV28 | CASSPRQGSKQPQHF | TGTGCCAGCAGTCCCCGACAGGGGTCTAAGCAGCCCCAGCATTTT
TRBJ1-1 | - | - | TRBV5-6 | CASSLVRVRREGQTEAFF | TGTGCCAGCAGCTTGGTGAGGGTGAGACGAGAGGGGCAGACTGAAGCTTTCTTT
TRBJ1-1 | few | TRBD1 | TRBV3-1 | CASSQAIGTENTEAFF | TGTGCCAGCAGCCAAGCTATCGGGACAGAGAACACTGAAGCTTTCTTT
TRBJ1-1 | many | TRBD1 | TRBV10-3 | CAITGGTGRQAFF | TGTGCCATCACCGGAGGGACAGGGAGACAGGCTTTCTTT
TRBJ2-3 | - | TRBD2 | TRBV12-3/TRBV12-4 | CASRKLAGVNTDTQYF | TGTGCCAGCAGAAAACTAGCGGGGGTGAACACAGATACGCAGTATTTT
TRBJ2-1 | many | TRBD2 | TRBV20-1 | CSARDVAGGGNEQFF | TGCAGTGCTAGAGATGTCGCGGGGGGCGGGAATGAGCAGTTCTTC
TRBJ2-7 | few | - | TRBV7-2 | CASSFGPGSYEQYF | TGTGCCAGCAGCTTTGGGCCAGGAAGCTACGAGCAGTACTTC
TRBJ1-4 | many | - | TRBV18 | CASSPNEAHPNEKLFF | TGTGCCAGCTCACCAAATGAGGCCCACCCTAATGAAAAACTGTTTTTT
TRBJ2-7 | many | TRBD2 | TRBV6-1 | CASSEDPSGGYEQYF | TGTGCCAGCAGTGAAGATCCTAGCGGGGGCTACGAGCAGTACTTC
TRBJ2-7 | - | - | TRBV4-1 | CASSQDTTATTYEQYF | TGCGCCAGCAGCCAAGATACTACGGCCACCACCTACGAGCAGTACTTC
TRBJ2-7 | - | TRBD2 | TRBV4-1 | CASSSPGGSSYEQYF | TGCGCCAGCAGCTCCCCGGGGGGAAGCTCCTACGAGCAGTACTTC
TRBJ1-5 | - | TRBD1 | TRBV28 | CASSPRQGSQPQHF | TGTGCCAGCAGTCCCCGACAGGGGTCTCAGCCCCAGCATTTT
TRBJ1-2 | few | TRBD1 | TRBV29-1 | CSAGTADNYGYTF | TGCAGCGCCGGGACAGCGGATAACTATGGCTACACCTTC
TRBJ2-5 | - | TRBD1 | TRBV10-3 | CAISDQTGVGQYF | TGTGCCATCAGTGACCAAACAGGGGTAGGGCAGTACTTC
TRBJ2-5 | many | - | TRBV5-5 | CASSYYQETQYF | TGTGCCAGCAGCTACTACCAAGAGACCCAGTACTTC
TRBJ2-2 | - | - | TRBV7-9 | CASSLALTGYTGELFF | TGTGCCAGCAGCTTAGCCCTGACAGGTTACACCGGGGAGCTGTTTTTT
TRBJ2-2 | many | - | TRBV6-5 | CASRGPGTPLTGELFF | TGTGCCAGCCGTGGGCCGGGGACCCCACTTACCGGGGAGCTGTTTTTT
TRBJ1-1 | few | TRBD1 | TRBV6-2/TRBV6-3 | CASSWGQGLMAFF | TGTGCCAGCAGCTGGGGACAGGGTCTGATGGCTTTCTTT
TRBJ2-3 | many | - | TRBV20-1 | CSASPTGKRGTDTQYF | TGCAGTGCTAGTCCGACAGGAAAGCGAGGGACAGATACGCAGTATTTT
TRBJ1-4 | - | TRBD1 | TRBV5-5 | CASSYDRGREKLFF | TGTGCCAGCAGTTATGACAGGGGCCGGGAAAAACTGTTTTTT
TRBJ2-5 | few | TRBD1 | TRBV12-3/TRBV12-4 | CASSPRGPQETQYF | TGTGCCAGCAGTCCCAGGGGGCCCCAAGAGACCCAGTACTTC
TRBJ2-6 | few | - | TRBV4-2 | CASSQETYGKSGANVLTF | TGTGCCAGCAGCCAAGAAACGTATGGAAAGTCTGGGGCCAACGTCCTGACTTTC
TRBJ1-1 | few | - | TRBV4-3 | CASSQDRLAANTEAFF | TGCGCCAGCAGCCAAGATCGCCTGGCAGCTAACACTGAAGCTTTCTTT
TRBJ2-2 | - | - | TRBV7-3 | CASSRTPDGTGELFF | TGTGCCAGCAGCCGTACCCCAGATGGGACCGGGGAGCTGTTTTTT
TRBJ2-2 | - | TRBD2 | TRBV13 | CASSWALAEELFF | TGTGCCAGCAGCTGGGCCCTAGCGGAGGAGCTGTTTTTT